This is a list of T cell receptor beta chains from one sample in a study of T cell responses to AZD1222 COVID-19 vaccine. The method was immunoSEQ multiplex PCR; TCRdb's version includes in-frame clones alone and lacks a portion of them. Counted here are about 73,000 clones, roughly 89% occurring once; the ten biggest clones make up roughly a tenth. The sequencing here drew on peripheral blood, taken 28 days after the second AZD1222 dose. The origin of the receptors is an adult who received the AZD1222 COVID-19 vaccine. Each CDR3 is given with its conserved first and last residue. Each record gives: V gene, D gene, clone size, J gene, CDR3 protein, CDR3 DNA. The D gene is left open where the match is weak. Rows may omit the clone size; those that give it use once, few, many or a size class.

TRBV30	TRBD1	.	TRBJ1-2	CASPWTGGLSGYTF	TGTGCCTCTCCATGGACAGGGGGTCTCAGTGGCTACACCTTC
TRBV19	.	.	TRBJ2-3	CASSILPGGLTDTQYF	TGTGCCAGTAGTATTTTGCCTGGGGGACTCACAGATACGCAGTATTTT
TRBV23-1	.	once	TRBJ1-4	CASSHSGRGSGTNEKLFF	TGCGCCAGCAGTCATTCGGGGCGGGGGAGTGGAACTAATGAAAAACTGTTTTTT
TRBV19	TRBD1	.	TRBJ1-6	CASTGQVNMRNSPLHF	TGTGCCAGTACTGGACAGGTGAATATGAGGAATTCACCCCTCCACTTT
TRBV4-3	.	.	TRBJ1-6	CASSQGNSPLHF	TGCGCCAGCAGCCAAGGGAATTCACCCCTCCACTTT
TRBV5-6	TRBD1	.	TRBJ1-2	CASSGQGVNGYTF	TGTGCCAGCTCGGGGCAGGGGGTGAACGGCTACACCTTC
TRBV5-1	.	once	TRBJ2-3	CASSPAVTRGTDTQYF	TGCGCCAGCAGCCCCGCGGTGACTAGAGGGACAGATACGCAGTATTTT
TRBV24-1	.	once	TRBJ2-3	CATSVSLGVDTQYF	TGTGCCACCAGTGTATCCCTGGGGGTAGATACGCAGTATTTT
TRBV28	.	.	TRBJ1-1	CASTQLGTLMNTEAFF	TGTGCCAGTACCCAATTAGGGACTTTAATGAACACTGAAGCTTTCTTT
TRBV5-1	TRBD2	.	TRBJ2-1	CASSFLKGRPSGSYDEQFF	TGCGCCAGCAGCTTTCTTAAGGGTAGGCCTAGCGGGAGCTACGATGAGCAGTTCTTC
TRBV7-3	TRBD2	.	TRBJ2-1	CASSYSGGVNEQFF	TGTGCCAGCAGCTACAGCGGGGGGGTCAATGAGCAGTTCTTC
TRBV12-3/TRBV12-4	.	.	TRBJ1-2	CASSFRESYTF	TGTGCCAGCAGTTTTCGGGAGAGCTACACCTTC
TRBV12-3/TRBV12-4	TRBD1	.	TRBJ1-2	CASSTGDRGHFF	TGTGCCAGCAGTACCGGGGACAGGGGACATTTCTTC
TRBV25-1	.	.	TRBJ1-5	CASSVGGQPQHF	TGTGCCAGCAGTGTAGGTGGACAGCCCCAGCATTTT
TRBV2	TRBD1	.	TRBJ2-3	CASSGQGITTDTQYF	TGTGCCAGCAGTGGACAGGGGATAACCACAGATACGCAGTATTTT
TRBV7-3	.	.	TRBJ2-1	CASSFSGREQFF	TGTGCCAGCAGCTTTAGCGGTAGGGAGCAGTTCTTC
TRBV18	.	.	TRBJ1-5	CASSPSGNQPQHF	TGTGCCAGCTCACCTTCGGGCAATCAGCCCCAGCATTTT
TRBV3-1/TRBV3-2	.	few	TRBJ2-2	CASSQSFGAANTGELFF	TGTGCCAGCAGCCAATCCTTCGGGGCGGCGAACACCGGGGAGCTGTTTTTT
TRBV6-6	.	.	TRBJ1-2	CASKGEQLGYGYTF	TGTGCCAGCAAGGGGGAACAGTTGGGCTATGGCTACACCTTC
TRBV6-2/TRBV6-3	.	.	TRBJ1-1	CASSDRRNTEAFF	TGTGCCAGCAGCGACAGGAGGAACACTGAAGCTTTCTTT
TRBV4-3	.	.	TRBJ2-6	CASSPSRGSRNVLTF	TGCGCCAGCAGCCCGTCTAGGGGGTCCCGAAACGTCCTGACTTTC
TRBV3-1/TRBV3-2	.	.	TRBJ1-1	CASSQDAGNTEAFF	TGTGCCAGCAGCCAAGATGCCGGCAACACTGAAGCTTTCTTT